This T cell receptor beta chain was documented in a study of tumor-infiltrating lymphocytes in primary liver carcinoma. There are 14 residues in the CDR3. Looked up from germline, CDR1 is GTSNPN and CDR2 is SVGIG (reference sequence). The V and J ends lost 3 bases and 2 bases respectively, with 12 bases between them. With 500 to 650 ng total RNA as template and a constant-region primer, TCR beta cDNA was made. Sequencing libraries for TCR beta derived from three nested multiplex PCR rounds that used slightly modified ARM-PCR. The first two PCR rounds, approximately 10 cycles each, used TRBV1-TRBV30 forward primers and a C-beta reverse primer. TCRdb redid the calling of the multiplex PCR reads with MiXCR, one entry per CDR3 protein. The sample has fewer than 90,000 distinct CDR3 sequences; around 70% are singletons. From 20-30 mg of unsorted bulk tissue, DNA and RNA were co-extracted together.

The specimen was liver tumor tissue from sampling region 1. The subset: tumor region T1, superior pole. This sequence originates from a middle-aged man with primary liver carcinoma and hepatitis B virus infection. The chain has TRBV30 and TRBJ2-3, with D possibly being TRBD2 (6 bases). Written as DNA, the CDR3 is TGTGCCTGGAGAAGGGCGGGGAACACAGATACGCAGTATTTT. Encoded protein: CAWRRAGNTDTQYF.